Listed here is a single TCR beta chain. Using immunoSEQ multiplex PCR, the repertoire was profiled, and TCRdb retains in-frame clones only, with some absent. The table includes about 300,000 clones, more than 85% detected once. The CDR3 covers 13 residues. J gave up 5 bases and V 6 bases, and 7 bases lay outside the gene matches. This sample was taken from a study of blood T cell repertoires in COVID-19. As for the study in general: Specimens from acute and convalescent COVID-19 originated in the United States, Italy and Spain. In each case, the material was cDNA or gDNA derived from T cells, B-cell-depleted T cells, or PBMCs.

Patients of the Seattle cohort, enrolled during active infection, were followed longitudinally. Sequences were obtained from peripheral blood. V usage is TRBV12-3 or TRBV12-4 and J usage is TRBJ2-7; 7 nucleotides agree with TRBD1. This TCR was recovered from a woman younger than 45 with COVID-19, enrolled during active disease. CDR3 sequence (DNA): TGTGCCAGCAGCCTACAGGGGTTCCACGAGCAGTACTTC. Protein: CASSLQGFHEQYF.